The source of this T cell receptor (beta chain) is a study of blood T cell repertoires in COVID-19. The J segment lost 3 bases and the V segment lost 5 bases, leaving 12 bases of the junction unmatched. Germline CDR1 and CDR2: SGHVS and FNYEAQ. The CDR3 is 16 amino acids. The repertoire was sequenced with immunoSEQ multiplex PCR; TCRdb's copy has only in-frame clones and lacks some. The sample lists about 160,000 clones; around 83% were seen once. Sequencing was carried out using peripheral blood. The gene calls are TRBV7-6 and TRBJ2-7; 8 bases line up with TRBD1. This clonotype was sampled from a man in his forties or fifties with acute or convalescent COVID-19. CDR3: CASSPSGQGLIYEQYF. The CDR3 nucleotides read TGTGCCAGCAGCCCTTCAGGACAGGGCCTTATCTACGAGCAGTACTTC. Variable domain in full (rest from reference TRBV7-6 and TRBJ2-7): GAGVSQSPRYKVTKRGQDVALRCDPISGHVSLYWYRQALGQGPEFLTYFNYEAQQDKSGLPNDRFSAERPEGSISTLTIQRTEQRDSAMYRCASSPSGQGLIYEQYFGPGTRLTVT.